These 23 T cell receptor beta chains share one sample of origin, sequenced in a study of T cell responses to AZD1222 COVID-19 vaccine. Sequencing was performed with immunoSEQ multiplex PCR; in TCRdb, only in-frame clones are kept and a portion is missing. In the table there are fewer than 150,000 clones, roughly 82% of which are singletons. The starting material was peripheral blood, obtained on day 0 of AZD1222 vaccination. The receptors originated from an adult in good health.

V is TRBV5-3 and J is TRBJ1-4, with D maybe TRBD1 (6 bases). TRBV5-3 is marked as an open reading frame, function uncertain. CDR3 length equals 15 residues. V was cut by 0 bases and J by 7 bases, with 13 bases left in between. CDR3 DNA: TGTGCCAGAAGCTTGGTCCGGGACACACCTGAAAAACTGTTTTTT. Its protein product is CARSLVRDTPEKLFF.

The V gene is TRBV4-1, the J gene TRBJ1-2; D perhaps matches TRBD1 (5 bases). Between the trimmed V and J ends, which lost 1 base and 7 bases, there was a span of 16 bases. CDR3 length: 15 residues. Germline-derived CDR1 and CDR2 are MGHRA and YSYEKL. CDR3 protein: CASSQGRGGYSGYTF. The DNA of the CDR3 is TGCGCCAGCAGCCAAGGGCGTGGGGGGTATAGTGGCTACACCTTC.

The chain has TRBV24-1 and TRBJ1-1; no clear D gene. Germline CDR1 KGHDR, CDR2 SFDVKD. This CDR3 region has 16 residues. Trimming left V 5 bases short and J 3 bases short, with 18 bases between. The CDR3 DNA reads as TGTGCCACCAGTGGGCAGGCACCCCCTTGGGACACTGAAGCTTTCTTT. It is translated as CATSGQAPPWDTEAFF.

This sequence joins TRBV5-1 and TRBJ2-2; TRBD1 matches at 10 bases. Germline trimming cut 2 bases from V and 2 bases from J; bases unmatched to any gene: 9. This CDR3 is built from 18 residues. Germline CDR1 is SGHRS and CDR2 is YFSETQ. The DNA of the CDR3 is TGCGCCAGCAGCTTAACTCAAGGGACAGGGGAAAACACCGGGGAGCTGTTTTTT. Translated: CASSLTQGTGENTGELFF.

This chain joins TRBV30 and TRBJ1-5; D is ambiguous. The germline gives CDR1 GTSNPN, CDR2 SVGIG (reference sequence). Between the trimmed V and J ends, which lost 5 bases and 0 bases, there was a span of 14 bases. The CDR3 covers 15 residues. The CDR3 protein is CAWGVSKGSNQPQHF. CDR3 sequence (DNA): TGTGCCTGGGGGGTTTCTAAGGGTAGCAATCAGCCCCAGCATTTT.

The rearrangement links TRBV11-3 to TRBJ2-3, with 12 bases matching TRBD2. The trim removed 5 bases at V and 1 base at J, leaving 4 bases unmatched. The CDR3 totals 16 residues. The germline V gene has CDR1 SGHNT and CDR2 YENEEA. The DNA of the CDR3 is TGTGCCAGCAGCCCCCGGACTAGCGGGGGCACAGATACGCAGTATTTT. As protein: CASSPRTSGGTDTQYF.

This clone showed up just a few times. The J gene is TRBJ2-7, the V gene TRBV6-5, with TRBD1 matching 8 bases. Germline CDR1 is MNHEY and CDR2 is SVGAGI. With 10 bases clipped from V and 7 bases from J, the junction kept 9 bases outside the gene matches. The CDR3 has 12 residues. CDR3 DNA: TGTGCCACTACGACAGGGGAGTTAGAGCAGTACTTC. Its protein product is CATTTGELEQYF.

The genes are TRBV19 and TRBJ1-5, with D maybe TRBD1 (5 bases). CDR3 size: 14 residues. CDR1 and CDR2 (germline): LNHDA, SQIVND (reference sequence). Between the trimmed V and J ends, which lost 2 bases and 5 bases, there was a span of 10 bases. DNA for the CDR3: TGTGCCAGTAGTATAAGGGGACGGGATCAGCCCCAGCATTTT. As protein: CASSIRGRDQPQHF.

This clone was found a few times. This chain uses TRBV15 with TRBJ1-4; no firm D call. This CDR3 is built from 14 residues. Trimming pared 0 bases from V and 7 bases from J, leaving 9 bases between. The germline CDR1 and CDR2 sequences are LNHNV and YYDKDF (reference sequence). The CDR3 nucleotides are TGTGCCACCAGCAGAGATCCTAACAGTGAAAAACTGTTTTTT. Amino acid sequence: CATSRDPNSEKLFF.

The chain has TRBV6-5 and TRBJ2-7, with 7 positions matching TRBD2. Per the germline V gene, CDR1 is MNHEY and CDR2 is SVGAGI. The CDR3 contains 13 residues. V was pared by 2 bases and J by 7 bases, with 5 bases of the junction left unmatched. CDR3 in amino acids: CASSYVGLGEQYF. The CDR3 region has the DNA TGTGCCAGCAGTTACGTCGGACTAGGGGAGCAGTACTTC.

This clone was recorded only once. The V and J genes are TRBV5-1 and TRBJ1-1, with D tentatively TRBD1 (5 bases). Trimming took 5 bases from V and 4 from J, leaving 12 bases between them. The germline V gene encodes CDR1 SGHRS and CDR2 YFSETQ. CDR3 length: 13 amino acids. CDR3 sequence (DNA): TGCGCCAGCAGTAAGCAGGGAGTCACTGAAGCTTTCTTT. Amino acids: CASSKQGVTEAFF. Complete variable domain (other parts from reference TRBV5-1 and TRBJ1-1): KAGVTQTPRYLIKTRGQQVTLSCSPISGHRSVSWYQQTPGQGLQFLFEYFSETQRNKGNFPGRFSGRQFSNSRSEMNVSTLELGDSALYLCASSKQGVTEAFFGQGTRLTVV.

V usage is TRBV6-5 and J usage is TRBJ1-3; D is unclear. Germline CDR1 reads MNHEY; CDR2 reads SVGAGI. CDR3 length equals 16 residues. V gave up 2 bases and J gave up 1 base, with 12 bases separating them. The CDR3, as DNA: TGTGCCAGCAGTTACACCGGACTGGAGTCTGGAAACACCATATATTTT. Protein: CASSYTGLESGNTIYF.

This chain connects TRBV9 to TRBJ1-6; TRBD1 matches at 7 bases. This CDR3 comprises 15 residues. The trim removed 6 bases at V and 5 bases at J, leaving 8 bases unmatched. The germline gives CDR1 SGDLS, CDR2 YYNGEE. CDR3: CASTQGGVDNSPLHF. CDR3 coding DNA: TGTGCCAGCACCCAGGGGGGTGTGGATAATTCACCCCTCCACTTT.

This clone has only one observation. The CDR3 loop is CASSLVRPPGQPQHF. The DNA for the CDR3 is TGCGCCAGCAGCTTAGTCAGACCCCCGGGGCAGCCCCAGCATTTT. This sequence joins TRBV5-1 and TRBJ1-5; D unresolved. The CDR3 sequence is 15 residues long. Per germline, CDR1 SGHRS and CDR2 YFSETQ. The V gene lost 2 bases and the J gene lost 7 bases, with 16 bases spanning the gap.

This clone was counted only a few times. This rearrangement joins TRBV30 to TRBJ1-6; D call uncertain. The CDR3 runs 14 residues. Trimming removed 6 bases at V and 11 bases at J, with 20 bases between. Germline CDR1 is GTSNPN and CDR2 is SVGIG (reference sequence). CDR3 protein: CACPCREAKAPLHF. CDR3 nucleotides: TGTGCCTGCCCTTGCCGGGAAGCGAAGGCACCCCTCCACTTT.

V usage is TRBV30 and J usage is TRBJ2-7; D perhaps matches TRBD1 (5 bases). The CDR3 runs 11 residues. Deletions cut 8 bases from V and 3 bases from J, with 11 bases between. Germline values: CDR1 GTSNPN, CDR2 SVGIG (reference sequence). The CDR3 here is CALLRGYEQYF. CDR3 sequence (DNA): TGTGCCCTTCTAAGGGGCTACGAGCAGTACTTC.

The chain joins TRBV7-3 to TRBJ1-1; D possibly corresponds to TRBD1 (5 bases). Germline lookup yields CDR1 SGHTA and CDR2 FQGTGA. Trimming shortened V by 0 bases and J by 4 bases, and 12 bases separated the two germline ends. The CDR3 sequence is 15 residues long. The CDR3 region has the DNA TGTGCCAGCAGCTTAACAACCACAGGATTCACTGAAGCTTTCTTT. As protein: CASSLTTTGFTEAFF.

V and J are TRBV12-3 or TRBV12-4 and TRBJ1-2; no definite D call. Trimming took 5 bases from V and 9 from J, leaving 13 bases between them. The CDR3 loop spans 12 amino acids. CDR3 sequence: CASSRGIGSYTF. CDR3 sequence (DNA): TGTGCCAGCAGTCGCGGAATTGGTAGCTACACCTTC.

This chain connects TRBV28 to TRBJ2-7; tentatively, D is TRBD1 (5 bases). V lost 5 bases to trimming and J lost 4 bases, with 12 bases between them. Germline CDR1 MDHEN, CDR2 SYDVKM. This CDR3 is built from 13 residues. The CDR3 region is CASSQTVPYEQYF. CDR3 nucleotide sequence: TGTGCCAGCAGTCAGACAGTCCCTTACGAGCAGTACTTC.

Only a few counts were recorded for this clone. J is TRBJ2-1 and V is TRBV5-1, with 10 bases identical to TRBD2. The trim removed 2 bases at V and 2 bases at J, leaving 1 base unmatched. Germline V gives CDR1 SGHRS, CDR2 YFSETQ. This CDR3 comprises 15 residues. The DNA of the CDR3 is TGCGCCAGCAGCTTAAGCGGGGGGGCCTACAATGAGCAGTTCTTC. The encoded protein is CASSLSGGAYNEQFF.

This clone showed up just a few times. V gene TRBV27 combines with J gene TRBJ2-7, with a tentative D call TRBD2 (6 bases). This CDR3 has 14 residues. The V end was cut by 0 bases, the J end by 3 bases, with 9 bases between. The germline V gene encodes CDR1 MNHEY and CDR2 SMNVEV (reference sequence). The CDR3 region is CASSLSKGGYEQYF. The CDR3 nucleotides read TGTGCCAGCAGTTTATCGAAGGGAGGCTACGAGCAGTACTTC.

V is TRBV29-1 and J is TRBJ1-2; 10 nucleotides agree with TRBD1. The germline CDR1 and CDR2 sequences are SQVTM and ANQGSEA. The CDR3 is made up of 12 amino acids. V was pared by 7 bases and J by 5 bases, with 4 bases of the junction left unmatched. Here the CDR3 DNA reads TGCAGCGCCCGGACAGGGGGTTATGGCTACACCTTC. Translating gives CSARTGGYGYTF. Combining the CDR3 with reference TRBV29-1 and TRBJ1-2 gives the whole variable domain SAVISQKPSRDICQRGTSLTIQCQVDSQVTMMFWYRQQPGQSLTLIATANQGSEATYESGFVIDKFPISRPNLTFSTLTVSNMSPEDSSIYLCSARTGGYGYTFGSGTRLTVV.

This sequence joins TRBV9 and TRBJ1-2, with TRBD1 as a possible D gene (5 bases). Trimming took off 0 bases at V and 6 bases at J, with 21 bases between the two ends. The V gene's germline CDR1 is SGDLS and CDR2 YYNGEE. The CDR3 sequence is 17 residues long. The CDR3 region is CASSVGPLWGVNDGYTF. For the CDR3, the DNA is TGTGCCAGCAGCGTAGGGCCTCTGTGGGGCGTGAACGATGGCTACACCTTC.